A selection of T cell receptor beta chains follows, all from one sample in a study of shared clonotypes between healthy human individuals. Assay used: immunoSEQ multiplex PCR; TCRdb lists only in-frame clones, some missing. The sample lists about 2.4 million clones; 93% were seen once. Sequencing used naive CD4+ T cells from PBMCs. The source is a man younger than 35 in good health. Some clones in this sample may be carry-over from other donors' samples. CDR3s include the opening cysteine and the closing phenylalanine or tryptophan. D genes are given only for firm matches. Part of the rows lack a size; the others show once, few, many or a class for expanded clones.

clone_size,v_call,j_call,d_call,cdr3_aa,cdr3_nt
NA,TRBV5-1,TRBJ2-7,NA,CASSLALSRGREQYF,TGCGCCAGCAGCTTGGCCCTGTCTCGAGGGAGGGAGCAGTACTTC
NA,TRBV29-1,TRBJ2-7,TRBD1,CSVTTGGRYEQYF,TGCAGCGTTACAACAGGGGGAAGGTACGAGCAGTACTTC
NA,TRBV4-1,TRBJ2-2,TRBD2,CASSQGLAGEAGELFF,TGCGCCAGCAGCCAAGGTCTAGCGGGAGAGGCCGGGGAGCTGTTTTTT
NA,TRBV7-2,TRBJ2-1,NA,CASSPGPRREQFF,TGTGCCAGCAGCCCTGGTCCTAGACGTGAGCAGTTCTTC
NA,TRBV28,TRBJ2-7,NA,CASSLGLEQYF,TGTGCCAGCTCTCTTGGGCTAGAGCAGTACTTC
NA,TRBV28,TRBJ2-7,TRBD1,CASSLGSGQGAEKQYF,TGTGCCAGCAGTTTGGGTTCGGGACAGGGGGCAGAAAAGCAGTACTTC
once,TRBV5-6,TRBJ2-7,NA,CASSPRGFLGSYEQYF,TGTGCCAGCAGCCCCCGGGGTTTTTTGGGCTCCTACGAGCAGTACTTC
NA,TRBV7-8,TRBJ2-7,NA,CASSFTGYEQYF,TGTGCCAGCAGCTTTACGGGATACGAGCAGTACTTC
NA,TRBV7-2,TRBJ2-1,TRBD2,CASSLGLASDEQFF,TGTGCCAGCAGCTTGGGACTAGCGAGCGATGAGCAGTTCTTC
NA,TRBV7-7,TRBJ2-2,NA,CASSPANGGGELFF,TGTGCCAGCAGCCCCGCGAATGGTGGCGGGGAGCTGTTTTTT
NA,TRBV28,TRBJ1-2,NA,CASGPGHVYGYTF,TGTGCCAGCGGGCCGGGACACGTCTATGGCTACACCTTC
NA,TRBV6-6,TRBJ2-7,NA,CASSYSKGIAYEQYF,TGTGCCAGCAGTTACTCGAAGGGGATTGCCTACGAGCAGTACTTC
NA,TRBV29-1,TRBJ2-3,NA,CSVARDPVTDTQYF,TGCAGCGTGGCCCGGGACCCGGTCACAGATACGCAGTATTTT
NA,TRBV2,TRBJ2-3,NA,CASTRSRDRPSTDTQYF,TGTGCCAGCACCCGATCAAGGGACCGACCCAGCACAGATACGCAGTATTTT
NA,TRBV21-1,TRBJ2-2,NA,CASSNGSGRDRVDTGELFF,TGTGCCAGCAGCAATGGTTCTGGTAGGGACAGGGTGGACACCGGGGAGCTGTTTTTT
NA,TRBV5-4,TRBJ2-5,NA,CASSLRGSETQYF,TGTGCCAGCAGCTTGCGTGGGTCCGAGACCCAGTACTTC
once,TRBV11-2,TRBJ2-2,NA,CASSLDLWPGELFF,TGTGCCAGCAGCTTAGATCTGTGGCCCGGGGAGCTGTTTTTT
NA,TRBV28,TRBJ1-1,NA,CASSFIGAEAFF,TGTGCCAGCAGTTTTATTGGGGCTGAAGCTTTCTTT
NA,TRBV27,TRBJ1-3,TRBD1,CASSRGTASGNTIYF,TGTGCCAGCAGCCGTGGGACAGCCTCTGGAAACACCATATATTTT
NA,TRBV5-1,TRBJ2-6,NA,CASSLGTQGANVLTF,TGCGCCAGCAGCTTGGGGACGCAAGGGGCCAACGTCCTGACTTTC
NA,TRBV27,TRBJ2-7,TRBD1,CASSSDRSSYEQYF,TGTGCCAGCAGTTCGGACAGGAGCTCCTACGAGCAGTACTTC
once,TRBV7-9,TRBJ1-2,TRBD1,CASSLRQGASYGYTF,TGTGCCAGCAGCTTACGACAGGGGGCGTCGTATGGCTACACCTTC
NA,TRBV18,TRBJ2-5,TRBD1,CASSRQTGDGETQYF,TGTGCCAGCTCACGCCAAACAGGGGACGGAGAGACCCAGTACTTC
NA,TRBV5-1,TRBJ1-1,TRBD1,CASSFLTGAPEAFF,TGCGCCAGCAGCTTTCTCACAGGGGCTCCTGAAGCTTTCTTT
NA,TRBV27,TRBJ2-7,NA,CAIGGGYEQYF,TGTGCCATCGGTGGGGGGTACGAGCAGTACTTC
NA,TRBV7-3,TRBJ2-2,NA,CASSLVGPLNTGELFF,TGTGCCAGCAGCTTAGTTGGACCCTTGAACACCGGGGAGCTGTTTTTT
NA,TRBV14,TRBJ1-1,NA,CASSQVGVRTEAFF,TGTGCCAGCAGCCAAGTGGGGGTCCGTACTGAAGCTTTCTTT
NA,TRBV18,TRBJ2-7,NA,CASSPGRYEQYF,TGTGCCAGCTCGCCCGGACGCTACGAGCAGTACTTC
NA,TRBV11-1,TRBJ1-1,TRBD1,CASSFDRAGTEAFF,TGTGCCAGCAGCTTTGACAGGGCGGGCACTGAAGCTTTCTTT
once,TRBV7-9,TRBJ2-5,TRBD2,CASSFSGRAKETQYF,TGTGCCAGCAGCTTTAGCGGGAGGGCCAAAGAGACCCAGTACTTC
NA,TRBV7-9,TRBJ2-5,NA,CASSPSRGGETQYF,TGTGCCAGCAGCCCGTCCAGGGGGGGAGAGACCCAGTACTTC
once,TRBV9,TRBJ2-3,TRBD2,CASSDTGLAGGHITDTQYF,TGTGCCAGCAGCGATACAGGACTAGCGGGAGGCCACATCACAGATACGCAGTATTTT
NA,TRBV7-9,TRBJ2-1,TRBD2,CASSPGLAGEGEQFF,TGTGCCAGCAGCCCCGGACTAGCGGGAGAGGGTGAGCAGTTCTTC
once,TRBV25-1,TRBJ2-1,TRBD2,CASSDPLAGDSEQFF,TGTGCCAGCAGTGACCCCTTAGCGGGAGACAGTGAGCAGTTCTTC
NA,TRBV11-2,TRBJ2-1,TRBD2,CASSRGLAGGSEQFF,TGTGCCAGCAGCCGCGGACTAGCGGGAGGAAGTGAGCAGTTCTTC
few,TRBV19,TRBJ2-7,NA,CASSIGGTAYEQYF,TGTGCCAGTAGTATTGGCGGGACAGCTTACGAGCAGTACTTC
NA,TRBV25-1,TRBJ2-7,TRBD1,CATRTGASYEQYF,TGTGCCACCAGGACAGGGGCCTCCTACGAGCAGTACTTC
NA,TRBV4-3,TRBJ2-7,NA,CASAATAPGKQYF,TGCGCCAGCGCGGCGACTGCCCCCGGTAAGCAGTACTTC
NA,TRBV28,TRBJ1-3,NA,CASSLYLGAHTIYF,TGTGCCAGCAGTTTATATTTGGGGGCTCACACCATATATTTT
NA,TRBV28,TRBJ1-3,NA,CASSFSGGRGNTIYF,TGTGCCAGCAGTTTTTCGGGGGGGCGAGGAAACACCATATATTTT
NA,TRBV28,TRBJ1-1,NA,CASSPLRNTEAFF,TGTGCCAGCAGCCCCCTAAGGAACACTGAAGCTTTCTTT
few,TRBV5-1,TRBJ2-5,NA,CASSLWGETQYF,TGCGCCAGCAGCTTGTGGGGGGAGACCCAGTACTTC
NA,TRBV7-2,TRBJ1-5,NA,CASSLVGGLASNQPQHF,TGTGCCAGCAGCTTAGTAGGCGGACTCGCGAGCAATCAGCCCCAGCATTTT
NA,TRBV4-1,TRBJ2-1,NA,CASSQDPPGRIQFF,TGCGCCAGCAGCCAAGATCCCCCGGGACGGATTCAGTTCTTC
NA,TRBV28,TRBJ1-1,NA,CASSFYRRGTEAFF,TGTGCCAGCAGTTTTTATAGGAGAGGAACTGAAGCTTTCTTT
NA,TRBV7-2,TRBJ2-7,TRBD1,CASSLRQGGSYEQYF,TGTGCCAGCAGCCTGAGACAGGGGGGGAGTTACGAGCAGTACTTC
NA,TRBV11-2,TRBJ2-3,NA,CASSPMVGSHSTDTQYF,TGTGCCAGCAGTCCGATGGTTGGCAGTCATAGCACAGATACGCAGTATTTT
once,TRBV7-2,TRBJ2-7,TRBD2,CASSLGLSGNYEQYF,TGTGCCAGCAGCTTAGGGCTGAGCGGGAATTACGAGCAGTACTTC
NA,TRBV5-6,TRBJ2-1,NA,CASSLAYGLNEQFF,TGTGCCAGCAGCTTGGCTTACGGACTAAATGAGCAGTTCTTC
NA,TRBV5-1,TRBJ2-2,NA,CASRTTGMPVGELFF,TGCGCCAGCAGAACCACAGGGATGCCTGTTGGGGAGCTGTTTTTT
NA,TRBV7-2,TRBJ2-5,NA,CASSFLLGGRPQYF,TGTGCCAGCAGCTTCCTCCTTGGGGGTCGGCCCCAGTACTTC
NA,TRBV5-1,TRBJ2-5,TRBD1,CASSSPRTGTQETQYF,TGCGCCAGCAGCTCGCCTAGGACAGGGACCCAAGAGACCCAGTACTTC
NA,TRBV7-9,TRBJ1-2,NA,CASSLTEDGYTF,TGTGCCAGCAGCTTAACGGAAGATGGCTACACCTTC
NA,TRBV6-6,TRBJ2-3,NA,CASSYLRVSDTQYF,TGTGCCAGCAGTTATCTGCGGGTATCAGATACGCAGTATTTT
once,TRBV5-1,TRBJ2-5,NA,CASSSGLLQETQYF,TGCGCCAGCAGCTCCGGACTATTGCAAGAGACCCAGTACTTC